Listed below are T cell receptor beta chains from one sample, sequenced in a study of blood T cells in healthy people across ages. From the 5' RACE reads, TCRdb called clonotypes with MiXCR, one entry per CDR3 protein. The data contain 750,000 to 1,000,000 distinct CDR3 sequences, 25% to 30% of them seen just once; the ten biggest clones take up around 9.6%. The sample was also reused in another study, on T cells of mothers and their children.

Sequencing was carried out using blood. These receptors came from a woman in her 40s in good health. Both conserved end residues are part of each CDR3. The D gene is left open where the match is weak. A clone size is listed for some rows: how often the clone was seen (once, few, many), or a class if it is expanded.

NA	TRBV29-1	TRBJ2-1	NA	TGCAGCGCCCATGAGTTTACGATGAACAATGAGCAGTTCTTC	CSAHEFTMNNEQFF
NA	TRBV5-1	TRBJ2-4	TRBD1	TGCACCAGCAGCTTGGCCGACAGGGATGATGGCATTCAGTACTTC	CTSSLADRDDGIQYF
many	TRBV28	TRBJ2-7	NA	TGTGCCAGCAGTCCCTGGACCTACGAGCAGTACTTC	CASSPWTYEQYF
NA	TRBV2	TRBJ1-5	NA	TGTGCCAGCAGTGGGTGGAATAGGCCAGGGGACCAGCCCCAGCATTTT	CASSGWNRPGDQPQHF
few	TRBV4-2	TRBJ1-1	NA	TGTGCCAGCAGCCAAGGTTGGGGCCAGACGAACACTGAAGCTTTCTTT	CASSQGWGQTNTEAFF
few	TRBV29-1	TRBJ2-1	TRBD1	TGCAGCGTTGAACCGAACCATGACAGGGTCTCCTACAATGAGCAGTTCTTC	CSVEPNHDRVSYNEQFF
few	TRBV7-9	TRBJ1-2	NA	TGTGCCAGCAGCTTAGCCGTGACTAGCTATGGCTACACCTTC	CASSLAVTSYGYTF
NA	TRBV15	TRBJ2-7	TRBD2	TGTGCCACCAGCGAACTAGCGGCCTCCTACGAGCAGTACTTC	CATSELAASYEQYF
NA	TRBV29-1	TRBJ1-2	NA	TGCAGCGTTGAACCCAGGGCGGATGGCTACACCTTC	CSVEPRADGYTF
NA	TRBV5-1	TRBJ2-5	NA	TGCGCCAGCAGCACACCCATTCAAGAGACCCAGTACTTC	CASSTPIQETQYF
few	TRBV28	TRBJ1-6	NA	TGTGCCAGCAGTTTAGGTCCGGGAGGGAATTCACCCCTCCACTTT	CASSLGPGGNSPLHF
few	TRBV2	TRBJ2-2	TRBD2	TGTGCCAGCAGGGCCGGGACTAGCCACGGGGAGCTGTTTTTT	CASRAGTSHGELFF
few	TRBV5-5	TRBJ1-5	NA	TGTGCCAGCAGCTTCAGCATAAATCAGCCCCAGCATTTT	CASSFSINQPQHF
few	TRBV4-2	TRBJ1-1	NA	TGTGCCAGCAGCGCTGTTGTGAACACTGAAGCTTTCTTT	CASSAVVNTEAFF
NA	TRBV6-2/TRBV6-3	TRBJ1-4	NA	TGTGCCAGCTTAAGGTCTGGTCGGAATGAAAAACTGTTTTTT	CASLRSGRNEKLFF
NA	TRBV7-2	TRBJ2-7	TRBD2	TGTGCCAGCAGCTTAAGTCCCCCGGGACTAGCGGGCGGCTACGAGCAGTACTTC	CASSLSPPGLAGGYEQYF
few	TRBV20-1	TRBJ2-2	TRBD2	TGCAGTGCTAGAGCTAGCGGAAACACCGGGGAGCTGTTTTTT	CSARASGNTGELFF
once	TRBV13	TRBJ2-5	NA	TGTGCCAGCAGTTTATGGCGGAGACAAGAGACCCAGTACTTC	CASSLWRRQETQYF
many	TRBV12-3/TRBV12-4	TRBJ1-5	NA	TGTGCCAGCAGTACCCGACAGGCCGCATCACCCCAGCATTTT	CASSTRQAASPQHF
few	TRBV2	TRBJ2-3	NA	TGTGCCAGCAGTGAAGATGGCTTACCCCGGGCAGATACGCAGTATTTT	CASSEDGLPRADTQYF
NA	TRBV28	TRBJ1-6	NA	TGTGCCAGCGCTTCCCGGGATTCCTATAATTCACCCCTCCACTTT	CASASRDSYNSPLHF
NA	TRBV5-1	TRBJ2-3	TRBD2	TGCGCCAGCCGGCACCCCCCGGGACTAGCGGGGGGGCCAGATACGCAGTATTTT	CASRHPPGLAGGPDTQYF